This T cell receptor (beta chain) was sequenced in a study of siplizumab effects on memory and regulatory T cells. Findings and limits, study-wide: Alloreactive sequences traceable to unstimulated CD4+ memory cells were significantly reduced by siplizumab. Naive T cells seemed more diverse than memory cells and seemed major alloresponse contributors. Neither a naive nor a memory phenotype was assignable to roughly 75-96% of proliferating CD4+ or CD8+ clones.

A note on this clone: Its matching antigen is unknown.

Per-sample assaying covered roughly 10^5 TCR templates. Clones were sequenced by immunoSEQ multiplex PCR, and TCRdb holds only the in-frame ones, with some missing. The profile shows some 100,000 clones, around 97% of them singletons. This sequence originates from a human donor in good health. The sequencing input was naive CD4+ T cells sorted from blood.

The CDR3 nucleotides are TGTGCCAGCAGACAAGTGGAAAAACTGTTTTTT. Translating gives CASRQVEKLFF. The rearrangement joins TRBV28 to TRBJ1-4; D is undetermined. The CDR3 is made up of 11 amino acids. CDR1 is MDHEN and CDR2 is SYDVKM in the germline V gene. V was pared by 6 bases and J by 8 bases, with 7 bases between.